The subject of this entry is one T cell receptor (beta chain). Its antigen is not identified. The length of the CDR3 is 14 residues. Per germline, CDR1 SGHRS and CDR2 YFSETQ. V shed 4 bases, J shed 0 bases, and the junction held 3 bases outside the gene matches. This entry is derived from a study of cytomegalovirus exposure and HLA in healthy donors. Study details: The same platform was used for the roughly 120 validation repertoires as for the approximately 610 first-cohort repertoires, as reported in a later analysis. General study points: Most TCR sequences showed up rarely, but some public TCRs showed up in many donors. It was found in a later analysis that first-cohort TCR clusters tended to co-occur in the 130 or so validation repertoires. The study recorded around 160 TCR beta chains that were cytomegalovirus-associated.

TCRdb's table, derived via immunoSEQ multiplex PCR, lists solely in-frame clones and lacks some. The table records 140,000 to 150,000 clones, approximately 94% of them present only once. This TCR derives from a man aged 18 to 30 in good health and CMV-seropositive. Specimen: PBMCs. The chain employs TRBV5-1 and TRBJ2-5, with 7 positions matching TRBD1. CDR3 loop: CASSHGTDQETQYF. CDR3 DNA sequence: TGCGCCAGCAGCCACGGGACAGACCAAGAGACCCAGTACTTC.